Following are 32 T cell receptor beta chains from one sample sequenced in a study of blood T cell repertoires in COVID-19. TCRdb's copy holds only in-frame clones and misses some; the assay was immunoSEQ multiplex PCR. The table has approximately 170,000 clones, approximately 95% seen once. Sequencing was done on a sample of peripheral blood. These receptors were taken from a woman aged 55 to 70 with COVID-19, enrolled during active disease.

This clone was counted a single time. The chain uses TRBV20-1 and TRBJ1-2; unclear D gene. The CDR3 is made up of 9 amino acids. Trimming removed 6 bases at V and 8 bases at J, with 7 bases between. Germline values: CDR1 DFQATT, CDR2 SNEGSKA (reference sequence). The CDR3: CSASRGYTF. DNA for the CDR3: TGCAGTGCGTCGCGGGGCTACACCTTC.

V usage is TRBV19 and J usage is TRBJ2-2, with 8 bases lining up with TRBD1. Losses at the gene ends were 8 bases for V and 4 bases for J; bases not matched to a gene: 3. Germline assignment: CDR1 LNHDA and CDR2 SQIVND (reference sequence). CDR3 length equals 13 residues. CDR3 protein: CASRDRGTGELFF. The CDR3 coding sequence is TGTGCCAGTCGAGACAGGGGCACCGGGGAGCTGTTTTTT. Looking up the rest from reference TRBV19 and TRBJ2-2 gives the full variable domain: DGGITQSPKYLFRKEGQNVTLSCEQNLNHDAMYWYRQDPGQGLRLIYYSQIVNDFQKGDIAEGYSVSREKKESFPLTVTSAQKNPTAFYLCASRDRGTGELFFGEGSRLTVL.

The genes are TRBV4-3 and TRBJ1-1; maybe TRBD1 (5 bases). CDR3 length: 14 residues. Per germline, CDR1 LGHNA and CDR2 YSLEER. With 4 bases removed from V and 1 base from J, the gap between germline ends came to 10 bases. The CDR3 spells CASSRDSGNTEAFF. The CDR3 DNA is TGCGCCAGCAGCCGGGACTCGGGGAACACTGAAGCTTTCTTT.

The rearrangement joins TRBV5-1 to TRBJ2-2; tentative D call: TRBD1 (5 bases). CDR3 length equals 15 residues. The germline V gene has CDR1 SGHRS and CDR2 YFSETQ. Deletions cut 0 bases from V and 4 bases from J, with 10 bases between. In nucleotides, the CDR3 is TGCGCCAGCAGCTTGGGAGCAGGGCCCACCGGGGAGCTGTTTTTT. It translates to CASSLGAGPTGELFF.

This chain links TRBV4-1 with TRBJ1-3; no definite D call. V lost 1 base to trimming and J lost 2 bases, with 9 bases between them. CDR3 size: 15 residues. Per the germline V gene, CDR1 is MGHRA and CDR2 is YSYEKL. This CDR3 reads CASSQGSYAGNTIYF. The CDR3 DNA reads as TGCGCCAGCAGCCAAGGGTCCTACGCTGGAAACACCATATATTTT.

The genes are TRBV5-1 and TRBJ2-6; D ambiguous. The CDR3 spans 17 residues. Germline V CDR1 and CDR2: SGHRS, YFSETQ. Trimming cost V 0 bases and J 1 base, with 11 bases left between them. This CDR3 is CASSLEVRGSGANVLTF. CDR3 sequence (DNA): TGCGCCAGCAGCTTGGAGGTTCGAGGATCTGGGGCCAACGTCCTGACTTTC.

This clone was recorded once. The V gene is TRBV12-3 or TRBV12-4, the J gene TRBJ1-5, with unresolved D. V was trimmed by 7 bases and J by 0 bases, leaving 7 bases between them. The CDR3 totals 13 residues. The CDR3 sequence: CASTGNSNQPQHF. CDR3 nucleotide sequence: TGTGCCAGCACGGGAAATAGCAATCAGCCCCAGCATTTT.

The rearrangement uses TRBV7-9 and TRBJ1-4, with 9 bases fitting TRBD1. Germline V gives CDR1 SEHNR, CDR2 FQNEAQ (reference sequence). Germline trimming cut 5 bases from V and 5 bases from J; bases unmatched to any gene: 9. The CDR3 is 16 amino acids. The CDR3 DNA follows: TGTGCCAGCAGCCGACTTCTAGGGACAGGGAATGAAAAACTGTTTTTT. Its translation: CASSRLLGTGNEKLFF.

The chain has TRBV5-1 and TRBJ2-1; 7 nucleotides line up with TRBD2. Germline V lookup: CDR1 SGHRS, CDR2 YFSETQ. J lost 7 bases, V lost 0 bases, and 4 bases had no gene match. The length of the CDR3 is 14 residues. The CDR3 bases are TGCGCCAGCAGCTTGGTGGGGGGGTTGAATGAGCAGTTCTTC. This codes for CASSLVGGLNEQFF.

CDR3 sequence: CASGAQGASMETQYF. The CDR3, as DNA: TGTGCCAGCGGCGCTCAGGGGGCAAGTATGGAGACCCAGTACTTC. The gene calls are TRBV5-6 and TRBJ2-5; 8 bases are a match to TRBD1. Trimming took 7 bases from V and 5 from J; bases not matched to a gene: 13. This CDR3 is 15 amino acids long. Germline CDR1 and CDR2: SGHDT and YYEEEE.

The chain employs TRBV9 and TRBJ1-6; D is perhaps TRBD1 (6 bases). This CDR3 spans 15 amino acids. The germline V gene encodes CDR1 SGDLS and CDR2 YYNGEE. Trimming shortened V by 2 bases and J by 8 bases, and 14 bases separated the two germline ends. Here the CDR3 DNA reads TGTGCCAGCAGCGTCTCTGAGGGGGTTCATTCACCCCTCCACTTT. Its protein product is CASSVSEGVHSPLHF.

The chain has TRBV5-1 and TRBJ2-6; the D gene is possibly TRBD1 (5 bases). Per germline, CDR1 SGHRS and CDR2 YFSETQ. With 1 base removed from V and 1 base from J, the gap between germline ends came to 6 bases. This CDR3 comprises 15 residues. DNA of the CDR3: TGCGCCAGCAGCTTGTCAGGGTCTGGGGCCAACGTCCTGACTTTC. This encodes CASSLSGSGANVLTF. Filled out from reference TRBV5-1 and TRBJ2-6, the complete variable domain reads KAGVTQTPRYLIKTRGQQVTLSCSPISGHRSVSWYQQTPGQGLQFLFEYFSETQRNKGNFPGRFSGRQFSNSRSEMNVSTLELGDSALYLCASSLSGSGANVLTFGAGSRLTVL.

The chain links TRBV12-5 to TRBJ2-1; 8 bases match TRBD2. The CDR3 covers 15 residues. Germline loops: CDR1 LGHNT, CDR2 FRNRAP. Losses at the gene ends were 2 bases for V and 4 bases for J; bases not matched to a gene: 4. The CDR3 sequence: CASGLRTGGYNEQFF. The CDR3 bases are TGTGCTAGTGGTTTGAGGACGGGGGGGTACAATGAGCAGTTCTTC.

V gene TRBV2 combines with J gene TRBJ1-2; 12 bases are shared with TRBD1. V shed 7 bases and J 8 bases; nucleotides not matched to a gene: 5. The CDR3 contains 13 residues. Germline V gene data show CDR1 as SNHLY and CDR2 as FYNNEI. The CDR3 is CASKGQGAGGYTF. The CDR3 region has the DNA TGTGCCAGCAAGGGACAGGGGGCCGGAGGCTACACCTTC.

This chain joins TRBV4-1 and TRBJ2-1, with 11 bases identical to TRBD2. The CDR3 runs to 17 residues. The ends lost 3 bases at V and 5 bases at J; junction bases unmatched: 9. CDR1 is MGHRA, CDR2 YSYEKL, per germline. The CDR3 sequence: CASSQNSGGDPDNEQFF. In DNA, the CDR3 is TGCGCCAGCAGCCAGAATAGCGGGGGGGACCCCGACAATGAGCAGTTCTTC.

This clone was detected only once. The chain has TRBV19 and TRBJ2-3; TRBD1 matches 8 bases. The CDR3 spans 16 residues. Trimming took 6 bases from V and 1 from J; bases not matched to a gene: 9. CDR1 and CDR2 (germline): LNHDA, SQIVND (reference sequence). For the CDR3, the DNA is TGTGCCAGTAGCCATTCCAGGGGGCGAGGCACAGATACGCAGTATTTT. Amino acid sequence: CASSHSRGRGTDTQYF.

The rearrangement links TRBV7-3 to TRBJ2-1; D gene ambiguous. This CDR3 contains 15 residues. The V end was cut by 5 bases, the J end by 0 bases, with 11 bases between. Germline-derived CDR1 and CDR2 are SGHTA and FQGTGA. The CDR3 nucleotides read TGTGCCAGCAGCGAAGATTATAGCTCCTACAATGAGCAGTTCTTC. It codes for CASSEDYSSYNEQFF.

The chain uses TRBV7-9 and TRBJ1-2; tentative D call: TRBD1 (5 bases). V lost 4 bases and J lost 5, with 14 bases in between. This CDR3 spans 14 amino acids. Germline CDR1 reads SEHNR; CDR2 reads FQNEAQ (reference sequence). The CDR3 DNA follows: TGTGCCAGCAGCTCAACGGGGGGTATTTATGGCTACACCTTC. Its translation: CASSSTGGIYGYTF.

The V and J genes are TRBV14 and TRBJ2-7, with D possibly matching TRBD2 (6 bases). V lost 8 bases to trimming and J lost 12 bases, with 20 bases between them. Per the germline V gene, CDR1 is SGHDN and CDR2 is FVKESK. The CDR3 is made up of 12 amino acids. The CDR3 reads CASSLLGGMSYF. As DNA, the CDR3 is TGTGCCAGCTCGCTATTGGGAGGAATGTCGTACTTC.

The chain links TRBV7-2 to TRBJ2-7; 9 positions agree with TRBD1. This CDR3 comprises 12 residues. Looked up from germline, CDR1 is SGHTA and CDR2 is FQGNSA. V trimming: 4 bases; J trimming: 13 bases; junction bases outside the gene matches: 8. This CDR3 reads CASSSPGTGKYF. DNA of the CDR3: TGTGCCAGCAGCTCCCCTGGGACAGGGAAATACTTC.

This clone was counted a single time. This chain connects TRBV10-3 to TRBJ1-1, with 7 bases matching TRBD1. The CDR3 contains 15 residues. CDR1 is ENHRY and CDR2 is SYGVKD in the germline V gene. With 2 bases clipped from V and 0 bases from J, the junction kept 3 bases outside the gene matches. CDR3 in DNA: TGTGCCATCAGTGAGCCGGGACAGATGAACACTGAAGCTTTCTTT. This codes for CAISEPGQMNTEAFF.

The gene calls are TRBV4-2 and TRBJ2-1; 8 bases match TRBD2. The CDR3 spans 16 residues. The germline CDR1 and CDR2 sequences are LGHNA and YNFKEQ. The V and J ends lost 2 bases and 0 bases, in that order; junction bases with no gene match: 3. The CDR3 coding sequence is TGTGCCAGCAGCCAAACTAGCGGAGACTCCTACAATGAGCAGTTCTTC. This encodes CASSQTSGDSYNEQFF.

The chain employs TRBV5-4 and TRBJ1-1; D gene unclear. The CDR3 has 13 residues. CDR1 and CDR2 from the germline V gene are SGHNT and YYREEE (reference sequence). Trimming stripped 2 bases from V and 1 base from J, with 6 bases between. The CDR3 nucleotides are TGTGCCAGCAGCTTCGGAGAGAACACTGAAGCTTTCTTT. It encodes CASSFGENTEAFF.

This chain links TRBV5-1 with TRBJ1-1; no reliable D call. CDR1 and CDR2 (germline): SGHRS, YFSETQ. V was clipped by 4 bases and J by 1 base, with 11 bases between them. CDR3 size: 14 residues. CDR3 amino acids: CASSPITENTEAFF. DNA for the CDR3: TGCGCCAGCAGCCCTATTACAGAGAACACTGAAGCTTTCTTT. Supplemented by reference TRBV5-1 and TRBJ1-1, the full variable domain reads KAGVTQTPRYLIKTRGQQVTLSCSPISGHRSVSWYQQTPGQGLQFLFEYFSETQRNKGNFPGRFSGRQFSNSRSEMNVSTLELGDSALYLCASSPITENTEAFFGQGTRLTVV.

The rearrangement links TRBV7-2 to TRBJ2-7; 9 bases line up with TRBD2. CDR3 size: 16 residues. CDR1 and CDR2 (germline): SGHTA, FQGNSA. With 5 bases clipped from V and 2 bases from J, the junction kept 10 bases outside the gene matches. CDR3 bases: TGTGCCAGCAGCCCCAGAGCGGGGGGTCGGGCCTACGAGCAGTACTTC. It yields the protein CASSPRAGGRAYEQYF.

This chain uses TRBV30 with TRBJ2-5; possibly TRBD1 for D (5 bases). There are 15 residues in the CDR3. Germline V gene data show CDR1 as GTSNPN and CDR2 as SVGIG (reference sequence). Trimming took 0 bases from V and 1 from J, leaving 12 bases between them. CDR3: CAWSVGLGAQETQYF. In DNA form, the CDR3 reads TGTGCCTGGAGTGTAGGCCTTGGGGCCCAAGAGACCCAGTACTTC.

V gene TRBV10-1 combines with J gene TRBJ2-6; 7 bases agree with TRBD1. After removal of 0 bases from V and 0 bases from J, the junction contained 5 bases not matched to a gene. CDR1 and CDR2 from the germline V gene are WNHNN and SYGVQD (reference sequence). This CDR3 has 18 residues. CDR3 in amino acids: CASSESDRFCSGANVLTF. CDR3 nucleotide sequence: TGCGCCAGCAGTGAGTCGGACAGGTTTTGCTCTGGGGCCAACGTCCTGACTTTC.

This chain connects TRBV11-2 to TRBJ2-4; weak D call: TRBD2 (6 bases). V shed 6 bases and J shed 4 bases, with 16 bases lying between them. This CDR3 comprises 15 residues. Per germline, CDR1 SGHAT and CDR2 FQNNGV. The CDR3 DNA follows: TGTGCCAGCAGGGTACCGGGAGATAAGAAAAACATTCAGTACTTC. Its translation: CASRVPGDKKNIQYF.

This chain connects TRBV5-1 to TRBJ1-1; D might be TRBD1 (5 bases). CDR3 length equals 14 residues. Germline CDR1 SGHRS, CDR2 YFSETQ. V was cut by 4 bases and J by 1 base, with 11 bases left in between. The DNA of the CDR3 is TGCGCCAGCAGCCCAGGGATGGGGAACACTGAAGCTTTCTTT. It specifies CASSPGMGNTEAFF.

The rearrangement uses TRBV6-5 and TRBJ1-3, with D hard to call. In germline, CDR1 is MNHEY, CDR2 SVGAGI. This CDR3 comprises 13 residues. The ends were cut back, 4 bases at V and 4 bases at J, with 8 bases in the middle. CDR3 in amino acids: CASSLAGGNTIYF. CDR3 DNA: TGTGCCAGCAGTTTGGCGGGCGGAAACACCATATATTTT.

The rearrangement uses TRBV3-1 (or the pseudogene TRBV3-2) and TRBJ2-5, with a tentative D call TRBD2 (5 bases). Germline CDR1 reads LGHDT; CDR2 reads YNNKEL (reference sequence). The CDR3 has 13 amino acids. Trimming pared 0 bases from V and 5 bases from J, leaving 7 bases between. CDR3 nucleotides: TGTGCCAGCAGCCAAGACGTAGCGGAGACCCAGTACTTC. It codes for CASSQDVAETQYF.

This chain uses TRBV6-5 with TRBJ2-1, with a possible D match to TRBD2 (5 bases). V gave up 6 bases and J gave up 6 bases, with 9 bases separating them. The CDR3 sequence is 12 residues long. Per the germline V gene, CDR1 is MNHEY and CDR2 is SVGAGI. The CDR3: CASSFGLNEQFF. The DNA of the CDR3 is TGTGCCAGCAGCTTTGGACTCAATGAGCAGTTCTTC.